The sample holds one count of the clone carrying this TCR beta chain. The target antigen is unknown. The CDR3 has 15 residues. Germline loops: CDR1 SGDLS, CDR2 YYNGEE. Trimming cost V 0 bases and J 10 bases, with 17 bases left between them. The data were obtained in a study of CD8 T cells in ankylosing spondylitis. Study-wide results and limits: There were earlier reports of some motif variants in reactive arthritis synovial fluid and blood. Characteristic of ankylosing spondylitis blood, it appeared, was a TCR beta motif comprising several highly homologous variants. A CD8+ phenotype characterized the disease-linked clones, which were relatively rare in peripheral blood.

TCRdb reprocessed the 5' RACE reads via MiXCR and lists one record per CDR3 protein. The sample records fewer than 500,000 distinct CDR3 sequences, 25% to 30% being singletons. Sequences were obtained from blood, either unsorted or a sorted T cell fraction (not recorded which). The chain couples TRBV9 to TRBJ2-1, with D perhaps matching TRBD2 (6 bases). This TCR came from a male donor with ankylosing spondylitis. The DNA of the CDR3 is TGTGCCAGCAGCGTAGAGGCGGGGCAAACTAGGGAGCAGTTCTTC. Translated, it gives CASSVEAGQTREQFF.